The rows below give T cell receptor beta chains drawn from one sample of a study of T cell changes during pregnancy in multiple sclerosis. The protocol was immunoSEQ multiplex PCR, while the TCRdb copy is restricted to in-frame clones and leaves out a portion. The sample records around 71,000 clones, just over 90% being singletons. Sequenced here: peripheral blood, sampled after pregnancy. The receptors derive from a female donor with multiple sclerosis, enrolled in a pregnancy study. The CDR3 runs from the conserved cysteine through the conserved F or W. A D gene is named only where the DNA matches it firmly. Some rows have no size entry. The others give once, few or many, or a class for an expanded clone.

d_call j_call v_call clone_size cdr3_nt cdr3_aa
NA TRBJ2-2 TRBV6-1 NA TGTGCCAGTGGGGACAAGAACACCGGGGAGCTGTTTTTT CASGDKNTGELFF
TRBD2 TRBJ2-1 TRBV4-1 NA TGCGCCAGCAGCCAATTAGCGGGTAGCTCCTACAATGAGCAGTTCTTC CASSQLAGSSYNEQFF
TRBD1 TRBJ2-5 TRBV7-9 NA TGTGCCAGCAGCCCAGCCCTGACAGGGGGAGAGACCCAGTACTTC CASSPALTGGETQYF
NA TRBJ1-3 TRBV11-3 NA TGTGCCAGCAGCTTATCGACAGCCTCTGGAAACACCATATATTTT CASSLSTASGNTIYF
NA TRBJ2-7 TRBV18 NA TGTGCCAGCTCACGGGGCGGGGACTCCTACGAGCAGTACTTC CASSRGGDSYEQYF
NA TRBJ2-7 TRBV7-3 NA TGTGCCAGCAGCTTAACAGAGGTATACGAGCAGTACTTC CASSLTEVYEQYF
NA TRBJ1-1 TRBV7-9 NA TGTGCCAGCACCATCGATTCACCCAGGGTAGACACTGAAGCTTTCTTT CASTIDSPRVDTEAFF
TRBD1 TRBJ1-2 TRBV30 NA TGTGCCTGGAGTGACTGGGACAGGGGCTATGGCTACACCTTC CAWSDWDRGYGYTF
TRBD2 TRBJ2-1 TRBV5-4 NA TGTGCCAGCAGCCGGACTAGCGGGAGGGCCGACTACAATGAGCAGTTCTTC CASSRTSGRADYNEQFF
TRBD2 TRBJ2-1 TRBV4-2 once TGTGCCAGCAGCCAGGACTCTAGCGGTACTTACAATGAGCAGTTCTTC CASSQDSSGTYNEQFF
TRBD2 TRBJ2-1 TRBV29-1 NA TGCAGCGTTGATTTAACCCTACTAGCGGGAGGGCGTTATGAGCAGTTCTTC CSVDLTLLAGGRYEQFF
TRBD1 TRBJ2-5 TRBV28 once TGTGCCAGCAGTTCGTTCGACACAGGGGCCGGGACCCAGTACTTC CASSSFDTGAGTQYF
NA TRBJ2-2 TRBV19 NA TGTGCCAGTAGTATAGGGACTCTTAACACCGGGGAGCTGTTTTTT CASSIGTLNTGELFF
NA TRBJ2-7 TRBV7-9 NA TGTGCCAGCAGCCCTGGGGCTGGCGAGCAGTACTTC CASSPGAGEQYF
NA TRBJ1-1 TRBV29-1 NA TGCAGCGTTGCCGGAGTGAACACTGAAGCTTTCTTT CSVAGVNTEAFF
NA TRBJ1-4 TRBV4-1 NA TGCGCCAGCAGCCAAGGGGATTCGGGGGATAATGAAAAACTGTTTTTT CASSQGDSGDNEKLFF
TRBD2 TRBJ2-7 TRBV10-3 NA TGTGCCATCAGTGAGTCGACTAGCGGGAGGCCCTACGAGCAGTACTTC CAISESTSGRPYEQYF
TRBD1 TRBJ1-4 TRBV6-1 NA TGTGCCAGCAGTCTTGGGACAGGGAAGAATGAAAAACTGTTTTTT CASSLGTGKNEKLFF
TRBD2 TRBJ2-3 TRBV29-1 few TGCAGCGTTGAAAGGGGAAGCGGGAGTATCTCAGATACGCAGTATTTT CSVERGSGSISDTQYF
NA TRBJ2-5 TRBV7-2 NA TGTGCCAGCAGCCCCTCAACACACCAAGAGACCCAGTACTTC CASSPSTHQETQYF
NA TRBJ2-7 TRBV9 NA TGTGCCAGCAGCCCCCTAGTAATAGCCGGAGAGAGGAACGAGCAGTACTTC CASSPLVIAGERNEQYF
TRBD1 TRBJ2-7 TRBV9 NA TGTGCCAGCAGCTATGGGACAGGGGGGTGGGAGCAGTACTTC CASSYGTGGWEQYF
TRBD2 TRBJ2-1 TRBV29-1 NA TGCAGCGTTGAAGTATGGGTTCGGGGACTAATGCGCAATGAGCAGTTCTTC CSVEVWVRGLMRNEQFF
NA TRBJ2-6 TRBV1 once TGCACCAGCACGGGACAGGGGGCTGGGGCCAACGTCCTGACTTTC CTSTGQGAGANVLTF
TRBD2 TRBJ2-5 TRBV28 NA TGTGCCAGCAGGGGGACTAGCGGGATCGAATTAGAGACCCAGTACTTC CASRGTSGIELETQYF
TRBD1 TRBJ2-7 TRBV5-4 NA TGTGCCAGCAGCTTGGGTGGGACAGGTGCCTACGAGCAGTACTTC CASSLGGTGAYEQYF
NA TRBJ2-5 TRBV14 NA TGTGCCAGCAGCCAAGGGCCATACGAGACCCAGTACTTC CASSQGPYETQYF
TRBD1 TRBJ2-1 TRBV7-9 once TGTGCCAGCAGCCTTAGACAGGGGGCTTACAATGAGCAGTTCTTC CASSLRQGAYNEQFF
TRBD1 TRBJ1-1 TRBV10-3 NA TGTGCCATCAGGGGACAGCTGAACACTGAAGCTTTCTTT CAIRGQLNTEAFF
NA TRBJ1-5 TRBV6-1 NA TGTGCCAGCGGGCAGTACAATCAGCCCCAGCATTTT CASGQYNQPQHF
TRBD1 TRBJ2-2 TRBV2 NA TGTGCCAGCAAGGGGACAGGGAACACCGGGGAGCTGTTTTTT CASKGTGNTGELFF
NA TRBJ1-3 TRBV7-9 NA TGTGCCAGCAGCTTAGCCGTCGGGAGCTCTGGAAACACCATATATTTT CASSLAVGSSGNTIYF
NA TRBJ1-1 TRBV11-1 NA TGTGCCAGCAGCTTCTGGGCAGGGCGGAACACTGAAGCTTTCTTT CASSFWAGRNTEAFF
NA TRBJ2-7 TRBV7-9 NA TGTGCCAGCAGCGCTACAGGCTACGAGCAGTACTTC CASSATGYEQYF
NA TRBJ1-1 TRBV19 NA TGTGCCAGTAGTTTTCGGGGTCGGGCTGAAGCTTTCTTT CASSFRGRAEAFF
NA TRBJ1-2 TRBV27 NA TGTGCCAGCAGTCTAACGACGAGCGGGACTATTGGCTACACCTTC CASSLTTSGTIGYTF
NA TRBJ2-5 TRBV19 NA TGTGCCAGTAGTACTAGCCGGGAGACCCAGTACTTC CASSTSRETQYF
TRBD2 TRBJ2-7 TRBV28 NA TGTGCCAGCAGCCCCGACAGCGGGAGCTCCTACGAGCAGTACTTC CASSPDSGSSYEQYF
TRBD2 TRBJ2-1 TRBV28 NA TGTGCCAGCAGTTCAAGCGGGGGGCGCAATGAGCAGTTCTTC CASSSSGGRNEQFF
TRBD1 TRBJ1-5 TRBV11-2 NA TGTGCCAGCAGCCTTGGACAGGGGGGTTGGCCCCAGCATTTT CASSLGQGGWPQHF
NA TRBJ2-7 TRBV2 NA TGTGCCAGCAGGGGACTTCCAGACGAGCAGTACTTC CASRGLPDEQYF
NA TRBJ1-1 TRBV19 NA TGTGCCAGTAGCCAGCCCCGGGAGAACACTGAAGCTTTCTTT CASSQPRENTEAFF
NA TRBJ2-7 TRBV7-2 NA TGTGCCAGCAGCTTAGGAGGGAGGCCCTACGAGCAGTACTTC CASSLGGRPYEQYF
NA TRBJ2-7 TRBV4-3 NA TGCGCCAGCAGCCAAGATCTAACAGGGAATGACTACGAGCAGTACTTC CASSQDLTGNDYEQYF
NA TRBJ2-7 TRBV10-3 NA TGTGCCATCAGTGAGCGCCCGGACAACTCCTACGAGCAGTACTTC CAISERPDNSYEQYF